Described below is a single TCR beta chain sequence and its context. This CDR3 is also generated by other DNA sequences in the sample. The naive CD8 fraction comprised CD45RO-negative cells positively selected for CCR7 and excluded terminally differentiated effector memory CD45RA+ cells. None of the donors, who were healthy HIV-negative adults, had recently had acute infections or vaccinations. The assay was immunoSEQ multiplex PCR, and TCRdb's table has in-frame clones only and misses some. The profile shows about 2.1 million clones, roughly 91% of them singletons. V lost 1 base to trimming and J lost 3 bases; unmatched junction nucleotides: 3. CDR1 LNHNV and CDR2 YYDKDF come from the germline V gene (reference sequence). This CDR3 has 15 residues. The sample belongs to a study of shared clonotypes between healthy human individuals. Study-level background: Donors had three CD4 naive, three CD4 memory, two CD8 naive and one CD8 memory plate apiece.

The TCR comes from a man younger than 30 in good health. Some clones in this sample may be carry-over from other donors' samples. The chain recombines TRBV15 with TRBJ2-1, with 7 bases aligning to TRBD2. What was sequenced was naive CD8+ T cells from PBMCs. The CDR3 region has the DNA TGTGCCACCAGCAGAGGGGGCGGGAGCTACAATGAGCAGTTCTTC. Amino acid sequence: CATSRGGGSYNEQFF.